A single TCR beta chain is shown here with its context. This sample was included in a study of blood T cell repertoires in COVID-19. Study background: The samples span acute and convalescent COVID-19 from the United States, Italy and Spain. The cDNA or gDNA used as material had been derived from T cells, B-cell-depleted T cells, or PBMCs.

This CDR3 has 15 amino acids. Per the germline V gene, CDR1 is MNHEY and CDR2 is SVGAGI. The V and J ends lost 0 bases and 5 bases respectively, with 14 bases between them. Per the authors' pipeline: Estimation of nucleated cell counts was performed using reference gene primer amplification. This table comes from immunoSEQ multiplex PCR, and its TCRdb copy is limited to in-frame clones, with some not included. For V, J and clone size, that table is used; D and trimming come from the DNA. The sample lists under 65,000 clones, around 89% seen once, with roughly 2% in the top ten. The rearrangement joins TRBV6-5 to TRBJ2-7; maybe TRBD2 (6 bases). This receptor was identified in a human donor in a cohort sampled during active COVID-19. Sequencing used peripheral blood. The CDR3 DNA sequence: TGTGCCAGCAGTTACTCATCGGGACTCGCCAACGAGCAGTACTTC. Amino acid sequence: CASSYSSGLANEQYF.